This T cell receptor beta chain originates from a study of blood T cell repertoires in COVID-19. Using immunoSEQ multiplex PCR, the repertoire was profiled, and TCRdb retains in-frame clones only, with some absent. Among around 81,000 clones listed, 86% were seen once. Sequenced material: peripheral blood. This sequence was found in a woman aged 55-70 years with acute or convalescent COVID-19.

CDR3: CASRGDRQYGYTF. CDR3 coding DNA: TGTGCCAGCAGAGGGGACAGGCAATATGGCTACACCTTC. The rearrangement uses TRBV12-3 or TRBV12-4 and TRBJ1-2; 8 bases align to TRBD1. This CDR3 has 13 residues. V trimming: 6 bases; J trimming: 5 bases; junction bases outside the gene matches: 5.